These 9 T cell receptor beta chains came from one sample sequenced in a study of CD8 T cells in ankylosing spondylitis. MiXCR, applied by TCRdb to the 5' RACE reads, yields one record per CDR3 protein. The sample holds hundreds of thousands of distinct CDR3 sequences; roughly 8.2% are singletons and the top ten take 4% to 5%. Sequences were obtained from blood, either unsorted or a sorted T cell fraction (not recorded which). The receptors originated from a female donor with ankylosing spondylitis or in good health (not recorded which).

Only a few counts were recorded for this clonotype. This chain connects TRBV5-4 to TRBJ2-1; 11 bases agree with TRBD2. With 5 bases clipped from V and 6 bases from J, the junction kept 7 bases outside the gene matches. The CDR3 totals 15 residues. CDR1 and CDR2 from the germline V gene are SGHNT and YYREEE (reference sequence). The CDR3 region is CASRKGTSGFNEQFF. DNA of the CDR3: TGTGCCAGCAGGAAAGGGACTAGCGGTTTCAATGAGCAGTTCTTC.

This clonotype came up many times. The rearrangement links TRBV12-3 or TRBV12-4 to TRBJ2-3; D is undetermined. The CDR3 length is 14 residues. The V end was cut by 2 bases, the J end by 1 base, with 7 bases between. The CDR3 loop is CASSLQQRTDTQYF. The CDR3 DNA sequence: TGTGCCAGCAGTTTACAGCAGCGCACAGATACGCAGTATTTT.

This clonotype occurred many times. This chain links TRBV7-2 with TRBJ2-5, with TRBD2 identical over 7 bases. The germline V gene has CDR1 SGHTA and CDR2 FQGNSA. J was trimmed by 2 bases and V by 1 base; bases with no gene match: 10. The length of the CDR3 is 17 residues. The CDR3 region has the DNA TGTGCCAGCAGCTTAGTAGGGAGGGCCCCTGGACAAGAGACCCAGTACTTC. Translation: CASSLVGRAPGQETQYF.

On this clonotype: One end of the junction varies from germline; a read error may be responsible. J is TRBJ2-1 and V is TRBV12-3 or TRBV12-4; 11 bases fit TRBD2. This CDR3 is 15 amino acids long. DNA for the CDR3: TGTACCAGCAGTCCGACTAGCGGGAACTACAATGAGCAGTTCTTC. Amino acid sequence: CTSSPTSGNYNEQFF.

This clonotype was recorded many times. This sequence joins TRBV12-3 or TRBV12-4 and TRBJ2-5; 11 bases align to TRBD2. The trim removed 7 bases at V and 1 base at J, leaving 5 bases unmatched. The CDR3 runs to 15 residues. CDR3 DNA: TGTGCCAGCAAGTCCGGGACTAGCGGCCAAGAGACCCAGTACTTC. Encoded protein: CASKSGTSGQETQYF.

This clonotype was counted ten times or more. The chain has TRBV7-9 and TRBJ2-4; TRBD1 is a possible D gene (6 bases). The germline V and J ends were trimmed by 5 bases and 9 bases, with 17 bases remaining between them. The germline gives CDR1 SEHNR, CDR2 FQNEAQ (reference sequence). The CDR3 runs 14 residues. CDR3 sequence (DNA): TGTGCCAGCAGCCCGCCTGGACAGTCGGTCATTCAGTACTTC. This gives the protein CASSPPGQSVIQYF. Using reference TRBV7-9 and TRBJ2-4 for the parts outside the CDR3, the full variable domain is DTGVSQNPRHKITKRGQNVTFRCDPISEHNRLYWYRQTLGQGPEFLTYFQNEAQLEKSRLLSDRFSAERPKGSFSTLEIQRTEQGDSAMYLCASSPPGQSVIQYFGAGTRLSVL.

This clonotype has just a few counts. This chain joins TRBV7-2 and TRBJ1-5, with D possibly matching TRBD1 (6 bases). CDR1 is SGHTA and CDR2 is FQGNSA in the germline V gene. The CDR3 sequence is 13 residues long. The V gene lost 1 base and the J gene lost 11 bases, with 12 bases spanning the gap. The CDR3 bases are TGTGCCAGCAGCTTAGAAGGGGGTTGGGCCCAGCATTTT. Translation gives CASSLEGGWAQHF.

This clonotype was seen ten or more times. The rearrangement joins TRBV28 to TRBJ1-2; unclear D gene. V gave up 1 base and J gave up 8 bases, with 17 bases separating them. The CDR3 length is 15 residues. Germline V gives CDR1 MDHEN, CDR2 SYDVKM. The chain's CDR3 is CASSLSGPPTGGYTF. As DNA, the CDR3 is TGTGCCAGCAGTTTATCCGGGCCCCCGACGGGCGGCTACACCTTC.

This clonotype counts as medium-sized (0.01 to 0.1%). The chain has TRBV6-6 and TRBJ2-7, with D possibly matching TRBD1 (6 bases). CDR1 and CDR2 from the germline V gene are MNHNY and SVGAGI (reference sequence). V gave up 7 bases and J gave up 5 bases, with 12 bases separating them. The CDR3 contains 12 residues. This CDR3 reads CASKAGAHEQYF. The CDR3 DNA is TGTGCCAGCAAGGCAGGGGCACACGAGCAGTACTTC.